A single sample is the source of the 15 T cell receptor beta chains below, sequenced in a study of cytomegalovirus exposure and HLA in healthy donors. The repertoire was sequenced with immunoSEQ multiplex PCR; TCRdb's copy has only in-frame clones and lacks some. The sample yields some 110,000 clones, approximately 88% seen once. The sample was PBMCs. The receptors derive from a man younger than 30 in good health and CMV-seronegative.

This chain links TRBV11-3 with TRBJ2-4; D is ambiguous. Germline V CDR1 and CDR2: SGHNT, YENEEA. This CDR3 has 14 residues. Trimming pared 5 bases from V and 7 bases from J, leaving 15 bases between. For the CDR3, the DNA is TGTGCCAGCAGCCCACCCTGGGCAAAGAACATTCAGTACTTC. It codes for CASSPPWAKNIQYF.

For this clone: A read error may produce the germline difference seen at one junction end. V usage is TRBV7-6 and J usage is TRBJ2-3; D remains unclear. This CDR3 is built from 14 residues. The germline CDR1 and CDR2 sequences are SGHVS and FNYEAQ. The CDR3 region has the DNA TGTGCCAGCAGCGTAGCTGACATCGCAGATACGCAGTATTTT. Its translation: CASSVADIADTQYF.

The chain is built from TRBV29-1 and TRBJ2-1; TRBD2 matches at 11 bases. The V gene end was trimmed by 4 bases and the J gene end by 7 bases; junction bases not matched to a gene: 6. The CDR3 runs to 14 residues. CDR1 SQVTM and CDR2 ANQGSEA come from the germline V gene. This CDR3 reads CSVVVSGGGNEQFF. The CDR3 DNA sequence: TGCAGCGTTGTCGTTAGCGGGGGGGGGAATGAGCAGTTCTTC.

The rearrangement joins TRBV19 to TRBJ1-5, with 9 bases fitting TRBD1. The germline CDR1 and CDR2 sequences are LNHDA and SQIVND (reference sequence). The CDR3 totals 14 residues. Trimming took 6 bases from V and 5 from J; bases not matched to a gene: 5. The CDR3 is CASSLGQGYQPQHF. CDR3 in DNA: TGTGCCAGTAGCCTCGGACAGGGGTATCAGCCCCAGCATTTT. The variable domain in full, with the rest retrieved from reference TRBV19 and TRBJ1-5, is DGGITQSPKYLFRKEGQNVTLSCEQNLNHDAMYWYRQDPGQGLRLIYYSQIVNDFQKGDIAEGYSVSREKKESFPLTVTSAQKNPTAFYLCASSLGQGYQPQHFGDGTRLSIL.

The V and J genes are TRBV6-5 and TRBJ1-5; 8 nucleotides line up with TRBD1. This CDR3 contains 15 residues. Germline lookup yields CDR1 MNHEY and CDR2 SVGAGI. Trimming at V came to 5 bases and at J to 7 bases, leaving 10 bases not matched to a gene. Here the CDR3 reads CASSPIRTGLQPQHF. The CDR3 region has the DNA TGTGCCAGCAGTCCCATTCGGACAGGGTTGCAGCCCCAGCATTTT.

The rearrangement joins TRBV4-1 to TRBJ1-5, with 7 bases that match TRBD1. The trim removed 4 bases at V and 6 bases at J, leaving 9 bases unmatched. The CDR3 is 15 residues long. Germline values: CDR1 MGHRA, CDR2 YSYEKL. CDR3 coding DNA: TGCGCCAGCAGCCGCAGATACAGGGGTAGTCAGCCCCAGCATTTT. It encodes CASSRRYRGSQPQHF.

The table lists this clone with a few counts. CDR3 coding DNA: TGTGCCAGCAGTCCCGGGACAGGGGGCGAGCAGTACTTC. Encoded protein: CASSPGTGGEQYF. The chain uses TRBV27 and TRBJ2-7; 11 bases fit TRBD1. CDR1 and CDR2 (germline): MNHEY, SMNVEV (reference sequence). V lost 5 bases and J lost 6; bases outside the gene matches: 3. The CDR3 is made up of 13 amino acids.

V is TRBV7-9 and J is TRBJ2-7; weak D call: TRBD2 (6 bases). The CDR3 loop spans 16 amino acids. Trimming shortened V by 2 bases and J by 0 bases, and 14 bases separated the two germline ends. Looked up from germline, CDR1 is SEHNR and CDR2 is FQNEAQ (reference sequence). The CDR3 here is CASSLLRWDSSYEQYF. The CDR3 DNA sequence: TGTGCCAGCAGCTTACTCCGGTGGGACTCCTCCTACGAGCAGTACTTC.

This rearrangement joins TRBV7-2 to TRBJ2-3; unclear D gene. The V and J ends lost 1 base and 3 bases respectively, with 8 bases between them. Germline V lookup: CDR1 SGHTA, CDR2 FQGNSA. This CDR3 comprises 14 residues. This CDR3 reads CASSLGGQTDTQYF. The CDR3 nucleotides read TGTGCCAGCAGCTTAGGAGGTCAGACAGATACGCAGTATTTT.

To note about this clone: Germline is not matched at one junction end, which may reflect a read error. The J gene is TRBJ1-1, the V gene TRBV27, with a tentative D call TRBD1 (6 bases). The CDR3 contains 16 residues. Germline values: CDR1 MNHEY, CDR2 SMNVEV (reference sequence). CDR3 residues: CAGSDPPGARNTEAFF. CDR3 sequence (DNA): TGTGCCGGCAGTGATCCCCCAGGGGCGAGAAACACTGAAGCTTTCTTT.

This clone was seen only once. The DNA for the CDR3 is TGCGCCAGCAGTGAGAATCGCAGGGGGCCAAGCTATGGCTACACCTTC. As protein: CASSENRRGPSYGYTF. The rearrangement uses TRBV10-1 and TRBJ1-2, with 8 positions matching TRBD1. The germline CDR1 and CDR2 sequences are WNHNN and SYGVQD (reference sequence). The CDR3 sequence is 16 residues long. The trim removed 2 bases at V and 4 bases at J, leaving 9 bases unmatched.

The chain uses TRBV7-6 and TRBJ1-2; D unclear. In germline, CDR1 is SGHVS, CDR2 FNYEAQ. V lost 3 bases to trimming and J lost 8 bases, with 13 bases between them. The CDR3 is 13 amino acids. The CDR3 sequence is CASSFGVGSGYTF. CDR3 DNA sequence: TGTGCCAGCAGCTTTGGGGTCGGGAGCGGCTACACCTTC.

This clone has ten or more counts. The chain links TRBV6-5 to TRBJ2-7; maybe TRBD1 (5 bases). The CDR3 extends over 14 amino acids. The germline CDR1 and CDR2 sequences are MNHEY and SVGAGI. V shed 2 bases and J shed 1 base, with 9 bases lying between them. This CDR3 is CASSYLQGSYEQYF. As DNA, the CDR3 is TGTGCCAGCAGTTACCTTCAGGGATCCTACGAGCAGTACTTC.

This clone was observed a few times. This chain connects TRBV4-3 to TRBJ2-7, with 8 bases identical to TRBD1. The CDR3 consists of 16 residues. In germline, CDR1 is LGHNA, CDR2 YSLEER. V shed 4 bases, J shed 0 bases, and the junction held 8 bases outside the gene matches. This CDR3 reads CASSRSGGTGSYEQYF. The CDR3 nucleotides are TGCGCCAGCAGCCGTTCAGGCGGGACAGGCTCCTACGAGCAGTACTTC.

The gene calls are TRBV18 and TRBJ1-1; no definite D call. The CDR3 is made up of 12 amino acids. V dropped 3 bases and J dropped 5 bases, with 7 bases sitting between them. Germline V gene data show CDR1 as KGHSH and CDR2 as LQKENI. CDR3 nucleotides: TGTGCCAGCTCACCGCGGTTAACTGAAGCTTTCTTT. This translates into CASSPRLTEAFF.